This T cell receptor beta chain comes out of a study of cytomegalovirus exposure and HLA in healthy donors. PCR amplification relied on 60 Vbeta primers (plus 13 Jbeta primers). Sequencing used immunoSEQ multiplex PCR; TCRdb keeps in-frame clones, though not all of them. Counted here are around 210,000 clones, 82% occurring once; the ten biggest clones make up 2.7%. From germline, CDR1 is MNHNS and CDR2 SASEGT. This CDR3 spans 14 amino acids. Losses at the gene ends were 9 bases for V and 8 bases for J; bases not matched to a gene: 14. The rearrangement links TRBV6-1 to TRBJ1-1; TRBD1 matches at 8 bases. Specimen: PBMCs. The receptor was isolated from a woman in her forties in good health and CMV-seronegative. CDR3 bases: TGTGCCAGTACGGGACAGGAGGATTCCGCGGAAGCTTTCTTT. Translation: CASTGQEDSAEAFF.